Below, 22 T cell receptor beta chains from the same sample are listed, as sequenced in a study of follicular helper T cells after annual influenza vaccination (dated by TCRdb to 2017 to 2019). The library came from the immunoSEQ multiplex PCR assay. TCRdb took over this immuneACCESS table, retaining in-frame rearrangements with V and J assigned. Such tables are incomplete; in checked studies, under half of the missing clones stem from an unresolved V gene, and the remainder is unexplained. The sample records some 9,900 clones, around 83% of which are singletons. The biggest ten clones account for roughly 0.69% of the sample. According to the study, the label for this sample's time point signals: 2014-2015 season, 7 days after vaccination. Source: CXCR5- memory CD4+ T cells sorted from blood, taken 7 days after influenza vaccination. The cell subset or site label for this specimen denotes: CXCR5- memory CD4 T cells. The receptors come from an adult who received the influenza vaccine.

This clone came up once. This chain uses TRBV12-5 with TRBJ2-1, with D perhaps TRBD1 (5 bases). V shed 5 bases and J shed 5 bases, with 13 bases lying between them. The CDR3 consists of 14 residues. Germline V CDR1 and CDR2: LGHNT, FRNRAP. The CDR3, as DNA: TGTGCTAGTGGTCTGGGGCGGAATGACAATGAGCAGTTCTTC. Encoded protein: CASGLGRNDNEQFF.

This clone was counted a few times. The rearrangement joins TRBV7-2 to TRBJ1-6; TRBD1 might be the D (6 bases). Trimming left V 3 bases short and J 8 bases short, with 11 bases between. Germline CDR1 and CDR2: SGHTA and FQGNSA. The CDR3 is made up of 14 amino acids. The CDR3 coding sequence is TGTGCCAGCAGCTTTGGACAGAGTCATTCACCCCTCCACTTT. Amino acid sequence: CASSFGQSHSPLHF.

J is TRBJ2-5 and V is TRBV28; D assignment may be TRBD1 or TRBD2 (6 bases each). Germline V lookup: CDR1 MDHEN, CDR2 SYDVKM. The V end was cut by 7 bases, the J end by 0 bases, with 12 bases between. The CDR3 loop spans 14 amino acids. The CDR3 coding sequence is TGTGCCAGCACCCAAGGGGGGTACCAAGAGACCCAGTACTTC. Translation: CASTQGGYQETQYF. Full variable domain (outside the CDR3, taken from reference TRBV28 and TRBJ2-5): DVKVTQSSRYLVKRTGEKVFLECVQDMDHENMFWYRQDPGLGLRLIYFSYDVKMKEKGDIPEGYSVSREKKERFSLILESASTNQTSMYLCASTQGGYQETQYFGPGTRLLVL.

The gene calls are TRBV9 and TRBJ2-2; TRBD2 aligns across 8 bases. J gave up 2 bases and V 3 bases, and 9 bases lay outside the gene matches. The CDR3 contains 17 residues. Germline V CDR1 and CDR2: SGDLS, YYNGEE. The CDR3 sequence is CASSATTSGPNTGELFF. CDR3 bases: TGTGCCAGCAGCGCAACCACTAGCGGACCTAACACCGGGGAGCTGTTTTTT.

The chain recombines TRBV28 with TRBJ1-5; the D is unclear. CDR3 size: 13 residues. Germline loops: CDR1 MDHEN, CDR2 SYDVKM. V was clipped by 3 bases and J by 7 bases, with 10 bases between them. The CDR3 sequence is CASSFGPAQPQHF. As DNA, the CDR3 is TGTGCCAGCAGTTTCGGGCCGGCGCAGCCCCAGCATTTT.

The chain recombines TRBV29-1 with TRBJ2-5, with a possible D match to TRBD2 (6 bases). With 6 bases removed from V and 4 bases from J, the gap between germline ends came to 18 bases. The CDR3 loop spans 14 amino acids. Germline V gene sequence: CDR1 SQVTM, CDR2 ANQGSEA. This chain's CDR3 is CSVPWAGPGETQYF. The CDR3 DNA follows: TGCAGCGTCCCCTGGGCGGGGCCGGGAGAGACCCAGTACTTC.

The chain is built from TRBV23-1 and TRBJ1-1; maybe TRBD1 (6 bases). TRBV23-1 is labeled an ORF, and its function is uncertain. V shed 4 bases and J shed 1 base, with 16 bases lying between them. The CDR3 runs to 16 residues. The CDR3 sequence is CASSLPGTRGNTEAFF. For the CDR3, the DNA is TGCGCCAGCAGTCTCCCGGGGACAAGAGGGAACACTGAAGCTTTCTTT.

The J gene is TRBJ1-1, the V gene TRBV19; 7 nucleotides align to TRBD1. V lost 5 bases, J lost 5 bases, and 11 bases stayed unmatched. From germline, CDR1 is LNHDA and CDR2 SQIVND (reference sequence). The CDR3 runs 15 residues. Written as DNA, the CDR3 is TGTGCCAGTAGTGTCTTAGACAGGGTTGAGACTGAAGCTTTCTTT. Amino acids: CASSVLDRVETEAFF.

The chain uses TRBV6-4 and TRBJ2-7, with 9 positions matching TRBD1. CDR1 and CDR2 (germline): MRHNA, SNTAGT. The CDR3 is 13 residues long. V gave up 4 bases and J gave up 3 bases; unmatched junction bases: 1. The CDR3 spells CASSVDRGYEQYF. Here the CDR3 DNA reads TGTGCCAGCAGTGTGGACAGGGGCTACGAGCAGTACTTC.

The CDR3 DNA follows: TGCAGCGTTGAAGATGAAGGAAACGGCTACACCTTC. It encodes CSVEDEGNGYTF. This sequence joins TRBV29-1 and TRBJ1-2, with D unclear. The CDR3 has 12 amino acids. Trimming cost V 0 bases and J 8 bases, with 10 bases left between them. Germline loops: CDR1 SQVTM, CDR2 ANQGSEA.

The chain has TRBV4-2 and TRBJ1-5; D is unclear. This CDR3 has 16 amino acids. Germline V gene lookup returns CDR1 LGHNA and CDR2 YNFKEQ. V was pared by 1 base and J by 1 base, with 11 bases between. CDR3 in amino acids: CASSQVSQKSNQPQHF. As DNA, the CDR3 is TGTGCCAGCAGCCAAGTTTCACAGAAAAGCAATCAGCCCCAGCATTTT.

The genes are TRBV30 and TRBJ1-1, with a tentative D call TRBD1 (5 bases). CDR3 length: 13 amino acids. V lost 2 bases, J lost 6 bases, and 13 bases lay in between. Germline-derived CDR1 and CDR2 are GTSNPN and SVGIG (reference sequence). The CDR3 loop is CAWSHQGWPEAFF. CDR3 in DNA: TGTGCCTGGAGTCATCAGGGTTGGCCTGAAGCTTTCTTT.

V gene TRBV10-3 combines with J gene TRBJ2-3; 13 positions match TRBD2. V gave up 6 bases and J gave up 2 bases; unmatched junction bases: 2. The CDR3 runs to 15 residues. CDR1 ENHRY and CDR2 SYGVKD come from the germline V gene. The CDR3 DNA follows: TGTGCCATCAGAGGGACTAGCGGGAACACAGATACGCAGTATTTT. Translated, it gives CAIRGTSGNTDTQYF.

This chain uses TRBV4-2 with TRBJ2-5; 11 bases align to TRBD2. With the DNA end fitting TRBJ2-7 better, the J assignment may be wrong. From germline, CDR1 is LGHNA and CDR2 YNFKEQ. CDR3 length equals 15 residues. CDR3 DNA sequence: TGTGCCAGCAGCCAGCTCCTAGCGGGGGGTGGCGAGCAGTACTTC. This gives the protein CASSQLLAGGGEQYF.

This chain connects TRBV5-6 to TRBJ1-5, with D possibly TRBD1 on 6 matching bases. V was trimmed by 5 bases and J by 4 bases, leaving 13 bases between them. CDR1 is SGHDT, CDR2 YYEEEE, per germline. The CDR3 sequence is 14 residues long. DNA of the CDR3: TGTGCCAGCAGTGGGGGGCTAGGAAATCAGCCCCAGCATTTT. As protein: CASSGGLGNQPQHF.

This clone was counted a single time. This chain joins TRBV6-5 and TRBJ1-6; TRBD1 might be the D (6 bases). This CDR3 region has 14 residues. V lost 6 bases and J 7 bases, leaving 13 bases between the germline ends. Germline-derived CDR1 and CDR2 are MNHEY and SVGAGI. CDR3 nucleotides: TGTGCCAGCAGCTCCAGGGGCCTGAATTCACCCCTCCACTTT. It is translated as CASSSRGLNSPLHF.

The chain is built from TRBV11-2 and TRBJ2-2; 11 nucleotides align to TRBD2. Trimming at V came to 2 bases and at J to 4 bases, leaving 0 bases not matched to a gene. In germline, CDR1 is SGHAT, CDR2 FQNNGV. This CDR3 spans 15 amino acids. CDR3 residues: CASSLLAGGTGELFF. Written as DNA, the CDR3 is TGTGCCAGCAGCTTACTAGCGGGAGGCACCGGGGAGCTGTTTTTT.

CDR3 nucleotide sequence: TGTGCCTGGAGTTTCGCAGGGTCAAGTGAAAAACTGTTTTTT. Translation: CAWSFAGSSEKLFF. This chain connects TRBV30 to TRBJ1-4; tentatively, D is TRBD1 (5 bases). The ends were cut back, 2 bases at V and 7 bases at J, with 14 bases in the middle. The CDR3 sequence is 14 residues long. Germline CDR1 reads GTSNPN; CDR2 reads SVGIG (reference sequence).

V is TRBV12-5 and J is TRBJ2-5; TRBD1 matches at 10 bases. Trimming at V came to 3 bases and at J to 3 bases, leaving 7 bases not matched to a gene. CDR1 is LGHNT, CDR2 FRNRAP, per germline. The CDR3 is 16 residues long. The CDR3 spells CASGLGAGTGEETQYF. In nucleotides, the CDR3 is TGTGCTAGTGGTTTAGGGGCAGGGACAGGGGAAGAGACCCAGTACTTC. Supplemented by reference TRBV12-5 and TRBJ2-5, the full variable domain reads DARVTQTPRHKVTEMGQEVTMRCQPILGHNTVFWYRQTMMQGLELLAYFRNRAPLDDSGMPKDRFSAEMPDATLATLKIQPSEPRDSAVYFCASGLGAGTGEETQYFGPGTRLLVL.

The rearrangement uses TRBV19 and TRBJ1-2; TRBD1 aligns across 11 bases. Looked up from germline, CDR1 is LNHDA and CDR2 is SQIVND (reference sequence). V shed 5 bases and J 0 bases; nucleotides not matched to a gene: 5. CDR3 length equals 16 residues. CDR3 region: CASSLGQGATNYGYTF. DNA of the CDR3: TGTGCCAGTAGTCTCGGACAGGGGGCAACTAACTATGGCTACACCTTC.

The chain uses TRBV30 and TRBJ1-2; D ambiguous. The length of the CDR3 is 11 residues. Trimming removed 5 bases from V and 2 bases from J, with 6 bases in between. The germline V gene has CDR1 GTSNPN and CDR2 SVGIG (reference sequence). CDR3 in DNA: TGTGCCTGGGCCCTGAACTATGGCTACACCTTC. This translates into CAWALNYGYTF.

The genes are TRBV9 and TRBJ1-3; tentative D call: TRBD1 (6 bases). The germline V and J ends were trimmed by 4 bases and 4 bases, with 18 bases remaining between them. The CDR3 runs to 16 residues. Germline V lookup: CDR1 SGDLS, CDR2 YYNGEE. The CDR3 region is CASSLTYREEGNTIYF. The DNA for the CDR3 is TGTGCCAGCAGCCTCACCTACAGGGAGGAAGGAAACACCATATATTTT.